The source of this T cell receptor (beta chain) is a study of cytomegalovirus exposure and HLA in healthy donors. Study results and limitations: In vitro experiments confirmed that three CMV-associated chains were specific for CMV antigens.

On this clone: No antigen is known for it.

The method was immunoSEQ multiplex PCR; TCRdb's version includes in-frame clones alone and lacks a portion of them. The sample lists over 200,000 clones, approximately 82% occurring once. This CDR3 contains 17 residues. Trimming removed 4 bases from V and 2 bases from J; junction bases left unmatched: 15. Germline lookup yields CDR1 SQVTM and CDR2 ANQGSEA. Sequencing input: PBMCs. The chain carries TRBV29-1 and TRBJ1-2, with TRBD1 matching 8 bases. The TCR comes from a woman in her late teens or twenties in good health and CMV-seronegative. This CDR3 reads CSVGVGRDRTSNYGYTF. In nucleotides, the CDR3 is TGCAGCGTTGGGGTGGGCAGGGACAGGACATCAAACTATGGCTACACCTTC. Full variable domain (outside the CDR3, taken from reference TRBV29-1 and TRBJ1-2): SAVISQKPSRDICQRGTSLTIQCQVDSQVTMMFWYRQQPGQSLTLIATANQGSEATYESGFVIDKFPISRPNLTFSTLTVSNMSPEDSSIYLCSVGVGRDRTSNYGYTFGSGTRLTVV.